This T cell receptor beta chain was retrieved from a study of CD8 T cells in ankylosing spondylitis. The germline CDR1 and CDR2 sequences are WSHSY and SAAADI. The CDR3 runs 14 residues. Trimming removed 2 bases from V and 5 bases from J; junction bases left unmatched: 4. TCRdb independently ran MiXCR on the 5' RACE reads; one entry per CDR3 protein. The data contain some 840,000 distinct CDR3 sequences, over 9.5% of them singletons. Regarding this clonotype: Its antigen is unknown.

Findings and limits, study-wide: About 8 highly homologous variants made up a TCR beta motif, and this motif appeared characteristic of ankylosing spondylitis blood.

The sequencing input was blood, either unsorted or a sorted T cell fraction (not recorded which). This rearrangement joins TRBV10-2 to TRBJ2-3, with 7 bases identical to TRBD2. The sequence was obtained from a male donor with ankylosing spondylitis. The CDR3 sequence: CASSELRERDTQYF. CDR3 sequence (DNA): TGCGCCAGCAGTGAGCTGCGGGAGAGAGATACGCAGTATTTT.